Listed below are T cell receptor beta chains from one sample, sequenced in a study of CD8+ T cells in alopecia areata. Sequencing used immunoSEQ multiplex PCR; TCRdb keeps in-frame clones, though not all of them. The repertoire holds roughly 180,000 clones, with 40% to 55% as singletons. This material consisted of CD8+ T cells sorted from blood, taken between weeks 51 and 52, from a patient treated with tofacitinib. These TCRs come from a human donor with alopecia areata. CDR3s include the opening cysteine and the closing phenylalanine or tryptophan. D genes are given only for firm matches. The size entry is marked missing in some rows and otherwise reads once, few, many or a size class.

>-|few|TRBV19|TRBJ1-6
CASSLNLALDSPLHF
TGTGCCTCCTCTCTCAACTTGGCTTTGGATTCACCCCTCCACTTT
>-|-|TRBV5-4|TRBJ2-1
CASSLDTGSSYNEQFF
TGTGCCAGCAGCTTAGATACAGGGAGCTCCTACAATGAGCAGTTCTTC
>TRBD2|-|TRBV5-4|TRBJ2-1
CASSPDTGLAGPIYNEQFF
TGTGCCAGCAGCCCCGACACGGGACTAGCGGGGCCTATCTACAATGAGCAGTTCTTC
>-|-|TRBV18|TRBJ2-1
CASSPGVIGYNEQFF
TGTGCCAGCTCACCAGGGGTAATAGGGTACAATGAGCAGTTCTTC
>-|few|TRBV30|TRBJ2-3
CAWSPPGRSITDTQYF
TGTGCCTGGAGCCCCCCTGGCAGGAGCATAACAGATACGCAGTATTTT
>TRBD2|-|TRBV2|TRBJ2-5
CASNGLAEEETQYF
TGTGCCAGCAACGGGCTAGCGGAGGAAGAGACCCAGTACTTC
>-|few|TRBV11-2|TRBJ2-1
CASRLSSNEQFF
TGTGCCAGCAGGTTAAGCTCTAATGAGCAGTTCTTC
>TRBD2|few|TRBV12-5|TRBJ2-1
CASGSGGATEQFF
TGTGCTAGTGGTTCCGGGGGGGCCACTGAGCAGTTCTTC
>TRBD2|few|TRBV5-6|TRBJ2-5
CASSSGLAGGPYQETQYF
TGTGCCAGCAGCTCTGGACTAGCGGGGGGGCCATACCAAGAGACCCAGTACTTC
>TRBD1|-|TRBV7-8|TRBJ1-1
CASSIDREVEAFF
TGTGCCAGCAGCATCGACAGGGAGGTTGAAGCTTTCTTT
>-|few|TRBV27|TRBJ1-1
CASSPRGTEAFF
TGTGCCAGCAGTCCTCGCGGCACTGAAGCTTTCTTT
>-|-|TRBV15|TRBJ2-7
CATSPEGEVTYEQYF
TGTGCCACCAGCCCGGAGGGGGAGGTGACCTACGAGCAGTACTTC
>TRBD1|-|TRBV7-2|TRBJ1-2
CASSVTGGPYGYTF
TGTGCCAGCAGCGTGACAGGGGGCCCTTATGGCTACACCTTC
>TRBD2|-|TRBV6-5|TRBJ2-2
CASSYYLAGTTGELFF
TGTGCCAGCAGTTACTATCTAGCGGGGACGACCGGGGAGCTGTTTTTT
>TRBD2|-|TRBV5-1|TRBJ2-3
CASSLPRLAGRDTQYF
TGCGCCAGCAGCTTGCCCCGACTAGCGGGTAGGGATACGCAGTATTTT
>-|-|TRBV29-1|TRBJ1-5
CSVWGDDSNQPQHF
TGCAGCGTGTGGGGGGACGATAGCAATCAGCCCCAGCATTTT
>TRBD2|-|TRBV9|TRBJ2-1
CASSLSGGPDYNEQFF
TGTGCCAGCAGCCTTAGCGGGGGGCCCGATTACAATGAGCAGTTCTTC
>TRBD1|-|TRBV27|TRBJ2-1
CASTTGTGTYNEQFF
TGTGCCAGCACCACCGGGACAGGGACTTACAATGAGCAGTTCTTC
>-|-|TRBV30|TRBJ1-2
CAWSEGSGYTF
TGTGCCTGGAGTGAGGGTTCGGGCTACACCTTC
>-|-|TRBV9|TRBJ2-3
CASSVVLTSDTQYF
TGTGCCAGCAGCGTAGTCTTAACCTCCGATACGCAGTATTTT
>TRBD2|few|TRBV15|TRBJ2-3
CATSIIAGGADTQYF
TGTGCCACCAGCATAATAGCGGGGGGGGCGGATACGCAGTATTTT
>-|few|TRBV5-4|TRBJ1-2
CASRPFEGRGYGYTF
TGTGCCAGCAGGCCGTTTGAGGGGCGCGGCTATGGCTACACCTTC
>-|few|TRBV14|TRBJ2-1
CASSQENVPEQFF
TGTGCCAGCAGCCAAGAAAATGTTCCTGAGCAGTTCTTC
>-|-|TRBV27|TRBJ2-7
CASSLSLSAWEQYF
TGTGCCAGCAGTTTATCTCTGTCGGCGTGGGAGCAGTACTTC
>-|-|TRBV5-1|TRBJ1-1
CASSGYIGGNTEAFF
TGCGCCAGCAGCGGCTACATCGGGGGGAACACTGAAGCTTTCTTT
>TRBD1|-|TRBV27|TRBJ1-2
CASRPGQGFGYTF
TGTGCCAGCAGACCGGGACAGGGGTTTGGCTACACCTTC
>-|-|TRBV5-1|TRBJ2-5
CASSFPGFMETQYF
TGCGCCAGCAGCTTCCCGGGGTTCATGGAGACCCAGTACTTC
>-|few|TRBV25-1|TRBJ1-1
CASSEYASLGGTEAFF
TGTGCCAGCAGTGAATACGCGAGCTTAGGGGGCACTGAAGCTTTCTTT
>-|-|TRBV9|TRBJ2-1
CASSLDVVGRNEQFF
TGTGCCAGCAGCTTAGATGTTGTGGGGCGTAATGAGCAGTTCTTC
>TRBD1|few|TRBV5-6|TRBJ1-1
CASSILGQGKTEAFF
TGTGCCAGCAGCATACTCGGACAGGGGAAGACTGAAGCTTTCTTT
>-|-|TRBV7-6|TRBJ1-4
CASSLWGGHNEKLFF
TGTGCCAGCAGCTTATGGGGGGGCCATAATGAAAAACTGTTTTTT
>TRBD1|-|TRBV7-8|TRBJ1-2
CASSFPGGFDGYTF
TGTGCCAGCAGCTTCCCAGGGGGCTTCGATGGCTACACCTTC
>TRBD1|-|TRBV5-1|TRBJ2-1
CASTRKVDRGYNEQFF
TGCGCCAGCACCCGAAAAGTGGACAGGGGTTACAATGAGCAGTTCTTC
>-|-|TRBV30|TRBJ1-1
CAWSVLYPGDTEAFF
TGTGCCTGGAGTGTACTTTATCCAGGGGACACTGAAGCTTTCTTT
>-|-|TRBV6-5|TRBJ2-1
CASSYSLALHNEQFF
TGTGCCAGCAGTTATAGTCTAGCTCTCCACAATGAGCAGTTCTTC
>-|-|TRBV7-2|TRBJ2-2
CASSLGVELFF
TGTGCCAGCAGCTTAGGGGTCGAGCTGTTTTTT
>-|-|TRBV29-1|TRBJ2-5
CSVDPGDVGAQYF
TGCAGCGTTGACCCTGGCGACGTGGGGGCCCAGTACTTC
>TRBD2|few|TRBV7-8|TRBJ2-5
CASSTGLAGVQETQYF
TGTGCCAGCAGCACGGGACTAGCGGGGGTCCAAGAGACCCAGTACTTC
>TRBD1|-|TRBV30|TRBJ1-2
CAWSETGAYGYTF
TGTGCCTGGAGTGAGACAGGGGCTTATGGCTACACCTTC
>-|-|TRBV11-2|TRBJ1-1
CASSPGLLGTEAFF
TGTGCCAGCAGCCCGGGGTTGTTGGGCACTGAAGCTTTCTTT
>-|-|TRBV11-2|TRBJ2-1
CASSSAHNEQFF
TGTGCCAGCAGCTCAGCTCACAATGAGCAGTTCTTC
>-|-|TRBV6-5|TRBJ2-5
CASSSTSKETQYF
TGTGCCAGCAGCTCAACTAGCAAAGAGACCCAGTACTTC
>-|-|TRBV2|TRBJ2-7
CASSADPTQGYHEQYF
TGTGCCAGCAGTGCGGACCCCACCCAGGGGTACCACGAGCAGTACTTC
>-|-|TRBV29-1|TRBJ2-7
CSVLVAHGSYEQYF
TGCAGCGTCCTAGTGGCCCACGGTTCCTACGAGCAGTACTTC
>-|-|TRBV27|TRBJ2-1
CASSFRGNEQFF
TGTGCCAGCAGTTTCCGGGGGAATGAGCAGTTCTTC
>TRBD1|-|TRBV27|TRBJ2-1
CASSFFGQGPYNEQFF
TGTGCCAGCAGTTTTTTTGGACAGGGACCCTACAATGAGCAGTTCTTC
>-|-|TRBV15|TRBJ1-2
CATSRRGLSYGYTF
TGTGCCACCAGCAGACGAGGGCTCTCCTATGGCTACACCTTC
>-|-|TRBV29-1|TRBJ1-1
CSVRVANTEAFF
TGCAGCGTAAGGGTCGCGAACACTGAAGCTTTCTTT
>-|-|TRBV7-2|TRBJ1-1
CASSPQARGYTEAFF
TGTGCCAGCAGCCCACAGGCTCGGGGATACACTGAAGCTTTCTTT